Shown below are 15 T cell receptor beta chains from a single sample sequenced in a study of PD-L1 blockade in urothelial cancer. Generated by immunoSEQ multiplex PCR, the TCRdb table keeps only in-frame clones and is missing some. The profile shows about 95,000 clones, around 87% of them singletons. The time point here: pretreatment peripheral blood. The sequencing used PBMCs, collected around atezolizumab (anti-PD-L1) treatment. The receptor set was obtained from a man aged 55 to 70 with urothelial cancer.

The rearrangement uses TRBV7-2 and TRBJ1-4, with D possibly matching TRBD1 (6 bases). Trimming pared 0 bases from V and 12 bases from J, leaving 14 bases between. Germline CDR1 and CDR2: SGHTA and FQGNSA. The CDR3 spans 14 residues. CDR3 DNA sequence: TGTGCCAGCAGCTTAGCGAGCCAGGGGCCGGAACTGTTTTTT. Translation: CASSLASQGPELFF.

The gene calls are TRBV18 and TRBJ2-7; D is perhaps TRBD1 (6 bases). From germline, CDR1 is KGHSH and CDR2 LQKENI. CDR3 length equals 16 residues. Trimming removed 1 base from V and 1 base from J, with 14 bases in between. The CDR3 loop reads CASSPLGGQLSYEQYF. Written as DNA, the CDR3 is TGTGCCAGCTCACCACTAGGCGGACAGCTATCCTACGAGCAGTACTTC.

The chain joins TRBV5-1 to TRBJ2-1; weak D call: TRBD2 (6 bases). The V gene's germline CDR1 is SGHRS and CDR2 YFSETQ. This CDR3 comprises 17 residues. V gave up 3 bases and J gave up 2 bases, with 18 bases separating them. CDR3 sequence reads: CASSWGLTPLPYNEQFF. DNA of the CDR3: TGCGCCAGCAGCTGGGGACTGACTCCGTTGCCCTACAATGAGCAGTTCTTC.

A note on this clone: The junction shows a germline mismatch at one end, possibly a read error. CDR3 nucleotides: TGCAGCGTCCGGGACTACACACATACGCAGTATTTT. Its translation is CSVRDYTHTQYF. The chain has TRBV29-1 and TRBJ2-3, with 7 bases identical to TRBD2. The germline CDR1 and CDR2 sequences are SQVTM and ANQGSEA. This CDR3 has 12 amino acids.

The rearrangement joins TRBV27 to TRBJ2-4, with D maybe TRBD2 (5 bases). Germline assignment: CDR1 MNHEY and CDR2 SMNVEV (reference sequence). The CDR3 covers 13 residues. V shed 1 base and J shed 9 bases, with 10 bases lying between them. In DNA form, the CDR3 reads TGTGCCAGCAGTTTATTAGCAAGCGGCATTCAGTACTTC. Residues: CASSLLASGIQYF.

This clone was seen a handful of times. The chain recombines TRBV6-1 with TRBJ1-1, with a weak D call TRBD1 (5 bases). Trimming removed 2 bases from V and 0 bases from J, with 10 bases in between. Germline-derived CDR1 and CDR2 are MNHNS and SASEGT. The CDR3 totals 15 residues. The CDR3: CASSEQVDMNTEAFF. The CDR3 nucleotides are TGTGCCAGCAGTGAACAGGTGGACATGAACACTGAAGCTTTCTTT.

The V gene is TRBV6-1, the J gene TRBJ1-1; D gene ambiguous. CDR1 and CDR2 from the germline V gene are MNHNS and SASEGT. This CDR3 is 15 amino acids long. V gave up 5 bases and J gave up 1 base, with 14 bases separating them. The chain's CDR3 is CASSLDRGSNTEAFF. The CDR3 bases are TGTGCCAGCAGTCTCGACCGAGGATCGAACACTGAAGCTTTCTTT.

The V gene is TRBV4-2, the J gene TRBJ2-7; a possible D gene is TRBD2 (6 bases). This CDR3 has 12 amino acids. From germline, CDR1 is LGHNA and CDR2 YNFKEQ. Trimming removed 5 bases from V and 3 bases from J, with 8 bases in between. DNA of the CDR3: TGTGCCAGCAGCGCGGACTACTACGAGCAGTACTTC. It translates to CASSADYYEQYF.

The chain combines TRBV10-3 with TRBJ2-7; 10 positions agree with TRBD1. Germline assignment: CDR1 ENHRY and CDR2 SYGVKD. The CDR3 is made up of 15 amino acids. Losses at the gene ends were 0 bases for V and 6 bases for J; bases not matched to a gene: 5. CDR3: CAISESRQGAGEQYF. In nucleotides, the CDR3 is TGTGCCATCAGTGAGTCCCGACAGGGGGCGGGCGAGCAGTACTTC.

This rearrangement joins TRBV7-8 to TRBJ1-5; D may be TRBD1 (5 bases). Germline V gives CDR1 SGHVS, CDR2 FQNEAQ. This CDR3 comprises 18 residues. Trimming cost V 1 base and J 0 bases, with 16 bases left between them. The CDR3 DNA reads TGTGCCAGCAGCTTAGGAGTGGGGCCAAGCTATAGCAATCAGCCCCAGCATTTT. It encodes CASSLGVGPSYSNQPQHF.

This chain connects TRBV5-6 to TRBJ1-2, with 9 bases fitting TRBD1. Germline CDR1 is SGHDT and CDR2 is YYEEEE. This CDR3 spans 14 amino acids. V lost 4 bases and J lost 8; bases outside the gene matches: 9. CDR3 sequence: CASSPRTGVEGYTF. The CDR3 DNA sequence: TGTGCCAGCAGCCCACGGACAGGGGTGGAAGGCTACACCTTC.

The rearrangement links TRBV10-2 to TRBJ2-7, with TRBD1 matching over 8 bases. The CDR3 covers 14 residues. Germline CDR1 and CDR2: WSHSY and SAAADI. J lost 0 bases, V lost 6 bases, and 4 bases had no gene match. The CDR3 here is CASSAGQGSYEQYF. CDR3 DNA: TGCGCCAGCAGCGCTGGACAGGGCTCCTACGAGCAGTACTTC.

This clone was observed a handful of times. CDR3 amino acids: CASSLTGVNTEAFF. For the CDR3, the DNA is TGCGCCAGCAGCTTGACAGGGGTGAACACTGAAGCTTTCTTT. J is TRBJ1-1 and V is TRBV5-1, with 7 bases lining up with TRBD1. The germline CDR1 and CDR2 sequences are SGHRS and YFSETQ. CDR3 length: 14 residues. With V trimmed by 1 base and J by 0 bases, 0 bases remained unmatched. Filled out from reference TRBV5-1 and TRBJ1-1, the complete variable domain reads KAGVTQTPRYLIKTRGQQVTLSCSPISGHRSVSWYQQTPGQGLQFLFEYFSETQRNKGNFPGRFSGRQFSNSRSEMNVSTLELGDSALYLCASSLTGVNTEAFFGQGTRLTVV.

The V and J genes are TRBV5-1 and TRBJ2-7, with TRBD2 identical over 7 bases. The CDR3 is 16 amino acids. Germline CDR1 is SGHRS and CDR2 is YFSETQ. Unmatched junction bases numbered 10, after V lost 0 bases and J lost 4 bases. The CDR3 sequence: CASSLGGGGRGYEQYF. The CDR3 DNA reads TGCGCCAGCAGCTTGGGCGGAGGCGGGAGAGGGTACGAGCAGTACTTC.

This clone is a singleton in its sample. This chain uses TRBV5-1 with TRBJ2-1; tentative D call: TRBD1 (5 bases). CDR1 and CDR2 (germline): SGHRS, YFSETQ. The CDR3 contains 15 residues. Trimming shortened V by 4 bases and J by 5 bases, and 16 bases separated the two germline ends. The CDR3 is CASSGATGPNNEQFF. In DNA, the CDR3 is TGCGCCAGCAGCGGGGCCACGGGCCCAAACAATGAGCAGTTCTTC.